This entry features one T cell receptor beta chain sequence. No antigen is known for it. Qualities for individual bases were not recorded, and no much larger clone is one base off. This sample is part of a study of CD8+ T cells in alopecia areata (dated by TCRdb to 2017 to 2018). About the full investigation: The treated patients, all with moderate-to-severe alopecia areata, were enrolled in an open-label pilot trial of oral tofacitinib given at 5 to 10 mg twice daily. Scalp tissue and sorted CD4+ and CD8+ peripheral blood T cells from patchy and totalis/universalis alopecia areata patients and from healthy controls were covered by human TCRbeta sequencing. Scalp clonality was compared among normal scalp (n=4), patchy alopecia areata scalp (n=8), and alopecia totalis/universalis scalp (n=8). For the treated patients, the SALT score, which quantifies what percentage of scalp surface area is affected, served as the measure of disease severity. Patients on tofacitinib were biopsied at baseline and after 4 and 24 weeks of treatment, and several of the patients also had a later scalp biopsy. Tofacitinib was given for 6 to 18 months, followed by 6 months of follow-up off drug to assess delayed response and recurrence. High-throughput TCRbeta sequencing was used to examine T cell clonal expansion in alopecia areata in both the C3H/HeJ mouse model and human patients. TCRbeta CDR3 regions were amplified by immunoSEQ multiplex PCR with 35 Vbeta forward and 13 Jbeta reverse primers. RNA was extracted with the PAXgene miRNA kit for fixed scalp, the miRNeasy kit for PBMCs, and the RNeasy kit for mouse skin. Overall study results and their limits: Scalp TCR repertoire analysis is complicated because resident alphabeta T cells in normal human skin are also sequenced, whereas mouse skin is dominated by gammadelta T cells. Shared TCR sequences between patients were less evident than in mice, which may be partly attributable to HLA diversity in the patient population. The treated cohort was small, with a single nonresponder, so links between baseline CD8+ expansion and response need larger studies. Lesional scalp, especially in alopecia totalis/universalis, showed higher clonality and more expanded CD8+ clones than normal scalp, suggesting antigenic drive. During tofacitinib treatment, many expanded lesional clones stuck around in both scalp and blood, and this persistence may partly explain why relapse happens after treatment is stopped. Tofacitinib significantly decreased scalp clonality and the number of expanded CD8+ clones among the top 100 scalp clones.

Libraries were constructed by the immunoSEQ multiplex PCR assay. To provide template for TCR sequencing, every sample had RNA extracted and reverse transcribed into cDNA. SuperScript III was used for first-strand cDNA synthesis, primed with a 2:1 mix of oligo-dT and random hexamers. A synthetic immune receptor repertoire was used to measure amplification bias, and any remaining bias was corrected computationally. The paper's data handling went like this. Raw reads were preprocessed for error removal, and CDR3 was defined according to IMGT conventions as running from the conserved cysteine to phenylalanine. Clonality was calculated as 1 minus Shannon entropy normalized by log2 of the number of productive unique TCRs. Scalp TCRbeta sequences were cross-referenced with sorted blood CD4 and CD8 repertoires so that the CD4 or CD8 identity of scalp clones could be inferred. Entries here come from immuneACCESS through TCRdb and include only in-frame sequences with V and J called. Some clones fail to appear in such tables; in the studies checked, an unresolved V gene covers under half of the shortfall, and the cause of the remainder is unknown. Clone size and the V and J calls come from that table; the DNA yielded D and trimming. This sample has fewer than 110,000 clones in its table, and almost 60% of those were observed once. The ten largest account for 16% of the sample.

The treatment or condition tag for this specimen amounts to: oral pan-JAK inhibitor, 5-10 mg twice daily. Lesional scalp punch biopsies and peripheral blood were obtained from alopecia areata patients. After PBMCs were isolated by density centrifugation and stained for CD3, CD4 and CD8, a FACSAria was used to sort CD4+ and CD8+ T cells. The sample consisted of CD8+ T cells sorted from blood, taken between weeks 55 and 65, from a patient treated with tofacitinib. This receptor was taken from a human donor with alopecia areata.

The DNA sequence follows: TGTGCCAGCAGTTTAGTTACGGCCTCCTACAATGAGCAGTTCTTC. It translates to CASSLVTASYNEQFF. Recombination connected TRBV27 to TRBJ2-1, with the D gene uncertain. The germline V gene (reference sequence) specifies MNHEY as CDR1 and SMNVEV as CDR2. CDR3 length: 15 amino acids, cysteine to phenylalanine. CDR3 DNA only is kept here, 45 bases in frame from base 1. The junction carries 8 bases between V and J, which are trimmed by 2 bases and 0 bases respectively.